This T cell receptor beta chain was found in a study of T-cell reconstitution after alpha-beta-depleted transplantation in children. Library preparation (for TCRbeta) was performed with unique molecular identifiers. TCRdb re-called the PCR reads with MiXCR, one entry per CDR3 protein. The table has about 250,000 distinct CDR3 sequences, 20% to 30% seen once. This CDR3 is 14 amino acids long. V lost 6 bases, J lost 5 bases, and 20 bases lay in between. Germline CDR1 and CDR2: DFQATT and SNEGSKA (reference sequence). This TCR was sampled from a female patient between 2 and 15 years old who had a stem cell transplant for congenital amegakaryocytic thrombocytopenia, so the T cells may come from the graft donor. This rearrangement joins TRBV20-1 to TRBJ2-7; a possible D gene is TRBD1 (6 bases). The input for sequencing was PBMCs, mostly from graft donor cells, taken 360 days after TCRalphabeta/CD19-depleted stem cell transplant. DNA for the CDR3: TGCAGTGCCGTGAGAAAGGGGGAAGGGGACGAGCAGTACTTC. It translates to CSAVRKGEGDEQYF.